This passage covers 18 T cell receptor beta chains from one sample sequenced in a study of T-cell reconstitution after alpha-beta-depleted transplantation in children. This sample's TCRbeta library carried unique molecular identifier barcodes. TCRdb passed the PCR reads through MiXCR, listing each CDR3 protein once. The profile shows some 490,000 distinct CDR3 sequences, under 15% of them singletons. The source material was PBMCs from the stem cell graft donor, sampled from the stem cell graft. Receptors originate from a human donor who donated a stem cell graft to a child with combined immunodeficiency.

This rearrangement joins TRBV7-8 to TRBJ2-3; 7 positions agree with TRBD1. The CDR3 covers 14 residues. The V gene end was trimmed by 5 bases and the J gene end by 5 bases; junction bases not matched to a gene: 7. Germline lookup yields CDR1 SGHVS and CDR2 FQNEAQ. CDR3: CASSLDRAEDTQYF. CDR3 nucleotides: TGTGCCAGCAGCCTCGACAGGGCCGAAGATACGCAGTATTTT.

V gene TRBV4-2 combines with J gene TRBJ1-1; 10 positions agree with TRBD1. The V gene end was trimmed by 2 bases and the J gene end by 3 bases; junction bases not matched to a gene: 6. The CDR3 runs to 16 residues. Germline assignment: CDR1 LGHNA and CDR2 YNFKEQ. CDR3 DNA: TGTGCCAGCAGCCAATATCCCGGACAGGGGGACACTGAAGCTTTCTTT. This sequence encodes CASSQYPGQGDTEAFF.

There are many counts of this clonotype. The chain carries TRBV12-3 or TRBV12-4 and TRBJ2-3; TRBD2 aligns across 9 bases. CDR3 length equals 14 residues. V shed 3 bases and J 4 bases; nucleotides not matched to a gene: 2. Written as DNA, the CDR3 is TGTGCCAGCAGTTTTGGCGGGGGGGCAGATACGCAGTATTTT. Encoded protein: CASSFGGGADTQYF.

The rearrangement links TRBV11-2 to TRBJ2-7; TRBD2 matches at 14 bases. The V gene end was trimmed by 1 base and the J gene end by 4 bases; junction bases not matched to a gene: 6. The CDR3 length is 17 residues. CDR1 and CDR2 from the germline V gene are SGHAT and FQNNGV. CDR3 protein: CASSLVSGLAGGYEQYF. The DNA for the CDR3 is TGTGCCAGCAGCTTAGTGTCAGGACTAGCGGGGGGATACGAGCAGTACTTC.

Of note for this clonotype: With a much larger clone just one base away, this may be a read error. This chain joins TRBV29-1 and TRBJ2-1, with D uncertain. In germline, CDR1 is SQVTM, CDR2 ANQGSEA. V shed 3 bases and J shed 8 bases, with 14 bases lying between them. The CDR3 runs 13 residues. Written as DNA, the CDR3 is TGCAGCGTTGATGGGAACCCTCGGGATGAGCAGTTCTTC. Translated: CSVDGNPRDEQFF.

This clonotype appeared many times. This rearrangement joins TRBV12-3 or TRBV12-4 to TRBJ2-2; D is perhaps TRBD2 (6 bases). CDR3 size: 15 residues. V lost 7 bases to trimming and J lost 4 bases, with 16 bases between them. CDR3 amino acids: CASNPFGRGTGELFF. The CDR3 DNA is TGTGCCAGCAACCCGTTCGGGCGGGGCACCGGGGAGCTGTTTTTT.

The rearrangement links TRBV3-1 to TRBJ2-4, with TRBD2 matching over 8 bases. Germline CDR1 reads LGHDT; CDR2 reads YNNKEL (reference sequence). The trim removed 8 bases at V and 4 bases at J, leaving 19 bases unmatched. The CDR3 contains 18 residues. CDR3 region: CASCPRSGGVAGKNIQYF. The DNA for the CDR3 is TGTGCCAGCTGCCCTCGGTCCGGGGGGGTGGCAGGGAAAAACATTCAGTACTTC. The full variable domain, rest sourced from reference TRBV3-1 and TRBJ2-4, is DTAVSQTPKYLVTQMGNDKSIKCEQNLGHDTMYWYKQDSKKFLKIMFSYNNKELIINETVPNRFSPKSPDKAHLNLHINSLELGDSAVYFCASCPRSGGVAGKNIQYFGAGTRLSVL.

J is TRBJ2-2 and V is TRBV29-1, with D hard to call. From germline, CDR1 is SQVTM and CDR2 ANQGSEA. V was cut by 7 bases and J by 4 bases, with 7 bases left in between. The CDR3 length is 11 residues. Written as DNA, the CDR3 is TGCAGCGCTCCCCTCACCGGGGAGCTGTTTTTT. Translated: CSAPLTGELFF.

CDR3 amino acids: CASSLALYGAFF. The CDR3 DNA follows: TGTGCCAGCAGTTTAGCGCTATACGGAGCTTTCTTT. The V and J genes are TRBV12-3 or TRBV12-4 and TRBJ1-1; D is ambiguous. Trimming took off 0 bases at V and 10 bases at J, with 9 bases between the two ends. The CDR3 is made up of 12 amino acids.

This clonotype has just a few counts. This sequence joins TRBV6-1 and TRBJ2-3; D perhaps matches TRBD2 (6 bases). Trimming took 6 bases from V and 5 from J, leaving 18 bases between them. The CDR3 length is 15 residues. Germline-derived CDR1 and CDR2 are MNHNS and SASEGT. This chain's CDR3 is CASRRLGGDGDTQYF. The CDR3 DNA reads TGTGCCAGCAGGCGATTGGGGGGAGACGGAGATACGCAGTATTTT.

This clonotype was counted a few times. CDR3 sequence reads: CASSLSESSSYNEQFF. CDR3 DNA: TGTGCCAGCAGCTTATCCGAGTCAAGCTCCTACAATGAGCAGTTCTTC. The chain carries TRBV5-5 and TRBJ2-1; no firm D call. Germline loops: CDR1 SGHKS, CDR2 YYEKEE (reference sequence). This CDR3 is 16 amino acids long. V gave up 2 bases and J gave up 0 bases, with 12 bases separating them. The full variable domain, completed using reference TRBV5-5 and TRBJ2-1, is DAGVTQSPTHLIKTRGQQVTLRCSPISGHKSVSWYQQVLGQGPQFIFQYYEKEERGRGNFPDRFSARQFPNYSSELNVNALLLGDSALYLCASSLSESSSYNEQFFGPGTRLTVL.

This clonotype was recorded many times. This chain links TRBV12-3 or TRBV12-4 with TRBJ2-7, with D unclear. Trimming cost V 5 bases and J 3 bases, with 11 bases left between them. The CDR3 sequence is 13 residues long. The CDR3 is CASSPPPGYEQYF. The CDR3, as DNA: TGTGCCAGCAGTCCCCCTCCGGGCTACGAGCAGTACTTC.

The CDR3 here is CASSPNLGAGNTIYF. In DNA, the CDR3 is TGTGCCAGCAGCCCCAACTTAGGAGCGGGAAACACCATATATTTT. The rearrangement uses TRBV7-2 and TRBJ1-3; D is ambiguous. The CDR3 runs to 15 residues. Trimming took 5 bases from V and 4 from J, leaving 15 bases between them. Germline CDR1 is SGHTA and CDR2 is FQGNSA.

This clonotype showed up just a few times. The chain uses TRBV6-4 and TRBJ2-1; D unclear. Trimming took 3 bases from V and 7 from J, leaving 13 bases between them. The CDR3 is 14 residues long. Germline loops: CDR1 MRHNA, CDR2 SNTAGT. CDR3 sequence (DNA): TGTGCCAGCAGTGAGGATCTGGGGATAAATGAGCAGTTCTTC. Protein: CASSEDLGINEQFF.

The gene calls are TRBV4-3 and TRBJ2-5; possibly TRBD2 for D (5 bases). CDR3 size: 15 residues. CDR1 is LGHNA and CDR2 is YSLEER in the germline V gene. V was shortened by 1 base and J by 3 bases, with 12 bases between the two germline ends. CDR3 in DNA: TGCGCCAGCAGCCAAGGAGGAGGCAGTGAAGAGACCCAGTACTTC. As protein: CASSQGGGSEETQYF.

The chain uses TRBV4-2 and TRBJ2-3; 12 positions match TRBD2. This CDR3 has 19 amino acids. V lost 5 bases and J lost 0; bases outside the gene matches: 12. Germline CDR1 LGHNA, CDR2 YNFKEQ. The CDR3 bases are TGTGCCAGCAGCGCCGGGACTAGCGGGCGCCACCCTAGCACAGATACGCAGTATTTT. Protein product: CASSAGTSGRHPSTDTQYF.

The chain joins TRBV5-1 to TRBJ2-3; TRBD2 might be the D (6 bases). This CDR3 comprises 16 residues. The germline CDR1 and CDR2 sequences are SGHRS and YFSETQ. Trimming took off 4 bases at V and 0 bases at J, with 15 bases between the two ends. CDR3 residues: CASSMVGTSSTDTQYF. The CDR3 coding sequence is TGCGCCAGCAGCATGGTGGGGACTTCTAGCACAGATACGCAGTATTTT.

This clonotype has a handful of counts. The chain uses TRBV6-5 and TRBJ2-2; 9 bases are a match to TRBD1. V shed 2 bases and J 4 bases; nucleotides not matched to a gene: 11. The CDR3 is made up of 18 amino acids. Germline assignment: CDR1 MNHEY and CDR2 SVGAGI. CDR3 sequence: CASSYIFFGTGTTGELFF. In DNA, the CDR3 is TGTGCCAGCAGTTACATCTTCTTTGGGACAGGGACCACCGGGGAGCTGTTTTTT.